This entry lists 5 T cell receptor beta chains sequenced from one sample in a study of blood T cell repertoires in COVID-19. Assay used: immunoSEQ multiplex PCR; TCRdb lists only in-frame clones, some missing. The sample carries more than 300,000 clones, 88% recorded once. Material for sequencing was PBMCs or T cells enriched from blood (not recorded which). Receptors were obtained from a woman aged 18-35 years who had recovered from COVID-19.

The chain employs TRBV7-8 and TRBJ1-5, with 7 bases aligning to TRBD1. V gave up 1 base and J gave up 3 bases; unmatched junction bases: 9. The CDR3 length is 17 residues. The germline V gene encodes CDR1 SGHVS and CDR2 FQNEAQ. CDR3 sequence: CASSLEGWDRNNQPQHF. The CDR3 DNA reads as TGTGCCAGCAGCTTAGAGGGTTGGGACAGAAACAATCAGCCCCAGCATTTT.

The rearrangement uses TRBV9 and TRBJ1-1; the D gene is possibly TRBD1 (6 bases). V was pared by 0 bases and J by 3 bases, with 12 bases between. The CDR3 sequence is 15 residues long. Germline-derived CDR1 and CDR2 are SGDLS and YYNGEE. CDR3 in amino acids: CASSVAQGRDTEAFF. CDR3 DNA: TGTGCCAGCAGCGTAGCACAGGGACGGGACACTGAAGCTTTCTTT.

The rearrangement uses TRBV25-1 and TRBJ1-5, with a weak D call TRBD1 (6 bases). V was shortened by 2 bases and J by 7 bases, with 15 bases between the two germline ends. The CDR3 runs 15 residues. Per the germline V gene, CDR1 is MGHDK and CDR2 is SYGVNS. The chain's CDR3 is CASSERGRGDQPQHF. The CDR3 bases are TGTGCCAGCAGTGAAAGAGGCAGGGGTGACCAGCCCCAGCATTTT. The full variable domain, rest sourced from reference TRBV25-1 and TRBJ1-5, is EADIYQTPRYLVIGTGKKITLECSQTMGHDKMYWYQQDPGMELHLIHYSYGVNSTEKGDLSSESTVSRIRTEHFPLTLESARPSHTSQYLCASSERGRGDQPQHFGDGTRLSIL.

The rearrangement links TRBV5-8 to TRBJ2-7; D may be TRBD2 (5 bases). Germline values: CDR1 SGHTS, CDR2 YDEGEE. V was clipped by 0 bases and J by 2 bases, with 12 bases between them. The CDR3 runs to 15 residues. CDR3 in DNA: TGTGCCAGCAGCTTGGTGCTAAGGGAGCCCTACGAGCAGTACTTC. This gives the protein CASSLVLREPYEQYF.

This clone was counted a single time. The J gene is TRBJ2-3, the V gene TRBV27; 11 bases are a match to TRBD2. Trimming at V came to 5 bases and at J to 3 bases, leaving 7 bases not matched to a gene. The CDR3 spans 16 residues. Germline CDR1 MNHEY, CDR2 SMNVEV (reference sequence). In DNA form, the CDR3 reads TGTGCCAGCAGTCAACTACTAGCGGGGGAAACAGATACGCAGTATTTT. Translating gives CASSQLLAGETDTQYF.